The TCR beta chain described here comes from a study of blood T cell repertoires in COVID-19. Study-wide context: COVID-19 samples collected from the United States, Italy and Spain covered acute and convalescent phases.

This CDR3 comprises 13 residues. Germline V gene data show CDR1 as SGHNT and CDR2 as YENEEA. With 5 bases removed from V and 10 bases from J, the gap between germline ends came to 15 bases. Assay: immunoSEQ multiplex PCR; the TCRdb copy retains only in-frame clones and omits some. Of about 260,000 clones in the sample, around 90% were seen once. J is TRBJ2-1 and V is TRBV11-3; D ambiguous. The TCR was taken from a man aged 50-59 years who had been exposed to COVID-19. Sequences were obtained from PBMCs or T cells enriched from blood (not recorded which). The CDR3 coding sequence is TGTGCCAGCAGCCTAGGCCCCGAACGGGAGCAGTTCTTC. The encoded protein is CASSLGPEREQFF.